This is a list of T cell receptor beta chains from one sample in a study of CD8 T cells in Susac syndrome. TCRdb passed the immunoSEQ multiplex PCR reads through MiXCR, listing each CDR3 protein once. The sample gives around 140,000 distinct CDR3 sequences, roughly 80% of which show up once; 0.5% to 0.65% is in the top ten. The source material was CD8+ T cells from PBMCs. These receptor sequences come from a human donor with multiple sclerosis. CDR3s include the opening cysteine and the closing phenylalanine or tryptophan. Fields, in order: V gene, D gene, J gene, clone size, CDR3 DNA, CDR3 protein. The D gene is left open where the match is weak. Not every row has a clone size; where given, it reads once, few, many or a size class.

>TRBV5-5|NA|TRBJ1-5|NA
TGTGCCAGCAGCTCACCGGGACCGAAGGGGTATAGCAATCAGCCCCAGCATTTT
CASSSPGPKGYSNQPQHF
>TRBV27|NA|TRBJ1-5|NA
TGTGCCAGCATGGTAGCGGGGGGCGAGCAGCCCCAGCATTTT
CASMVAGGEQPQHF
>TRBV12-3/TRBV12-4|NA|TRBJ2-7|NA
TGTGCCAGCAGTTTAAGGGTTAAGTACGAGCAGTACTTC
CASSLRVKYEQYF
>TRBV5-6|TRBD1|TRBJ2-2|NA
TGTGCCAGCAGCTTGGTACGACAGGGGGACACCGGGGAGCTGTTTTTT
CASSLVRQGDTGELFF
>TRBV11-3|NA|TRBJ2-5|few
TGTGCCAGCAGCTTAGGGCGGCAAGAGACCCAGTACTTC
CASSLGRQETQYF
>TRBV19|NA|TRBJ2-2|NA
TGTGCCAGTATACCGGCCAGCGCCGGGGAGCTGTTTTTT
CASIPASAGELFF
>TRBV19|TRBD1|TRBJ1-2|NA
TGTGCCAGCAAGACAGGGGCCTATGGCTACACCTTC
CASKTGAYGYTF
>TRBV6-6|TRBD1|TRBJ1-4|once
TGTGCCAGCAGGGAGACAGGGGGTGAAAAACTGTTTTTT
CASRETGGEKLFF
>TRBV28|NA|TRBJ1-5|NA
TGTGCCAGCAGTTTAAAAGGGATCAATCAGCCCCAGCATTTT
CASSLKGINQPQHF
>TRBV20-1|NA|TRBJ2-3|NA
TGCAGTGCTAGAGACCTTGCGGATACGCAGTATTTT
CSARDLADTQYF
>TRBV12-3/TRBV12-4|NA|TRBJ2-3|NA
TGTGCCAGCAGTACCCGACTAGAAAATACGCAGTATTTT
CASSTRLENTQYF
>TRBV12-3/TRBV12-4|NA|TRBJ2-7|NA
TGTGCCAGCAGTTTAGACGGCCCCTACGAGCAGTACTTC
CASSLDGPYEQYF
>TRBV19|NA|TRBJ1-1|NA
TGTGCCAGTAGTATCGGGAGGAAAACTGAAGCTTTCTTT
CASSIGRKTEAFF
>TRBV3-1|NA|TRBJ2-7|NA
TGTGCCAGCAGCCAAGAAAGCGGCCAGACGAACTACGAGCAGTACTTC
CASSQESGQTNYEQYF
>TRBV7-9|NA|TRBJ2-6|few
TGTGCCAGCAGCTTAGGCCAAGCAGGGGCCAACGTCCTGACTTTC
CASSLGQAGANVLTF
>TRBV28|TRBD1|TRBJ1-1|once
TGTGCCAGCAGCCCCCTGACAGGGTTGAACACTGAAGCTTTCTTT
CASSPLTGLNTEAFF
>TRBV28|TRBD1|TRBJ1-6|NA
TGTGCCAGCAGTACTCGACAGGGGACTTATTCACCCCTCCACTTT
CASSTRQGTYSPLHF
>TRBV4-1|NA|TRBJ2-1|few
TGCGCCAGCAGCCAAGATCCCAGCTACAATGAGCAGTTCTTC
CASSQDPSYNEQFF
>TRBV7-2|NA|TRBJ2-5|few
TGTGCCAGCAGCTTAAGACAGATCCAAGAGACCCAGTACTTC
CASSLRQIQETQYF